The 14 T cell receptor beta chains below all came from one sample that was sequenced in a study of T cells of healthy individuals. Using its own MiXCR run on the 5' RACE reads, TCRdb lists one record per CDR3 protein. In the table there are around 98,000 distinct CDR3 sequences, roughly 18% of which are singletons. Every receptor here comes from a human donor in good health.

V gene TRBV28 combines with J gene TRBJ2-1; 8 bases agree with TRBD2. J gave up 6 bases and V 6 bases, and 4 bases lay outside the gene matches. Germline V gene data show CDR1 as MDHEN and CDR2 as SYDVKM. The length of the CDR3 is 13 residues. CDR3 sequence reads: CASRWTSINEQFF. As DNA, the CDR3 is TGTGCCAGCAGGTGGACTAGCATCAATGAGCAGTTCTTC. Complete variable domain (other parts from reference TRBV28 and TRBJ2-1): DVKVTQSSRYLVKRTGEKVFLECVQDMDHENMFWYRQDPGLGLRLIYFSYDVKMKEKGDIPEGYSVSREKKERFSLILESASTNQTSMYLCASRWTSINEQFFGPGTRLTVL.

This clonotype came up a few times. V usage is TRBV6-2 or TRBV6-3 and J usage is TRBJ1-1; no clear D gene. V lost 5 bases and J 4 bases, leaving 14 bases between the germline ends. This CDR3 region has 14 residues. Germline assignment: CDR1 MNHEY and CDR2 SVGEGT. The DNA for the CDR3 is TGTGCCAGCAGTCTCCTCGCGGAGATCACTGAAGCTTTCTTT. Translated: CASSLLAEITEAFF.

The table lists this clonotype with a few counts. The chain uses TRBV28 and TRBJ2-7; 7 bases map to TRBD1. CDR1 is MDHEN and CDR2 is SYDVKM in the germline V gene. After removal of 3 bases from V and 4 bases from J, the junction contained 12 bases not matched to a gene. The CDR3 extends over 16 amino acids. Here the CDR3 DNA reads TGTGCCAGCAGTTTGGTTGGGGACAGAAATCTTTACGAGCAGTACTTC. Its protein product is CASSLVGDRNLYEQYF.

This clonotype appeared many times. This chain uses TRBV1 with TRBJ1-2. TRBV1 corresponds to a pseudogene. This CDR3 is 14 amino acids long. CDR3 region: CTSSHVVTYPGYTF. Here the CDR3 DNA reads TGCACCAGCAGCCATGTCGTAACATATCCTGGCTACACCTTC.

In this sample, this clonotype turned up a few times. V is TRBV29-1 and J is TRBJ2-2; TRBD1 matches 8 bases. CDR3 length: 14 residues. The V and J ends lost 6 bases and 0 bases, in that order; junction bases with no gene match: 3. In germline, CDR1 is SQVTM, CDR2 ANQGSEA. The CDR3 loop is CSVEGQANTGELFF. The CDR3 nucleotides read TGCAGCGTCGAGGGACAGGCGAACACCGGGGAGCTGTTTTTT.

The chain has TRBV20-1 and TRBJ2-7; 7 nucleotides agree with TRBD2. This CDR3 contains 15 residues. Germline trimming cut 6 bases from V and 4 bases from J; bases unmatched to any gene: 15. CDR1 and CDR2 (germline): DFQATT, SNEGSKA (reference sequence). CDR3 protein: CSAILPQRDLYEQYF. CDR3 nucleotide sequence: TGCAGTGCAATCCTACCCCAGCGGGACCTATACGAGCAGTACTTC.

This chain uses TRBV11-1 with TRBJ2-5, with 9 bases matching TRBD1. Germline assignment: CDR1 SGHAT and CDR2 FQDESV (reference sequence). J was trimmed by 4 bases and V by 4 bases; bases with no gene match: 7. CDR3 length: 15 residues. The CDR3 DNA is TGTGCCAGCAGCTCGGACAGGGGAGGCGGAGAGACCCAGTACTTC. Encoded protein: CASSSDRGGGETQYF.

The chain couples TRBV7-2 to TRBJ2-5; 7 nucleotides agree with TRBD2. J gave up 5 bases and V 1 base, and 4 bases lay outside the gene matches. There are 14 residues in the CDR3. Germline V lookup: CDR1 SGHTA, CDR2 FQGNSA. In DNA form, the CDR3 reads TGTGCCAGCAGCTTAGGGGGGGGTTCGGAGACCCAGTACTTC. The encoded protein is CASSLGGGSETQYF.

The chain joins TRBV10-3 to TRBJ2-7; possibly TRBD1 or TRBD2 for D (5 bases each). The ends were cut back, 6 bases at V and 6 bases at J, with 15 bases in the middle. The CDR3 runs 13 residues. The germline V gene encodes CDR1 ENHRY and CDR2 SYGVKD. The CDR3 DNA reads as TGTGCCATCAGAGAAAGGGACGGAGGCGAGCAGTACTTC. As protein: CAIRERDGGEQYF.

In this sample, this clonotype turned up many times. This chain connects TRBV5-1 to TRBJ1-1; the D gene is possibly TRBD1 (5 bases). CDR3 length: 13 residues. Trimming left V 7 bases short and J 0 bases short, with 10 bases between. Germline-derived CDR1 and CDR2 are SGHRS and YFSETQ. In DNA, the CDR3 is TGCGCCAGCTACGGACAAATGAACACTGAAGCTTTCTTT. The encoded protein is CASYGQMNTEAFF.

This clonotype was observed a handful of times. V and J are TRBV20-1 and TRBJ1-1, with 8 bases lining up with TRBD1. The junction had 7 bases not matched to a gene; V was cut back by 0 bases and J by 1 base. CDR3 length equals 16 residues. The germline CDR1 and CDR2 sequences are DFQATT and SNEGSKA (reference sequence). Written as DNA, the CDR3 is TGCAGTGCTAGAGAGGGAGTGACAGGGGCGAACACTGAAGCTTTCTTT. It specifies CSAREGVTGANTEAFF.

This clonotype was found many times. The V call is TRBV9, the J call TRBJ1-4, with D unresolved. Germline V gives CDR1 SGDLS, CDR2 YYNGEE. V was clipped by 5 bases and J by 4 bases, with 6 bases between them. This CDR3 comprises 12 residues. CDR3 in DNA: TGTGCCAGCAGTGGCCATAATGAAAAACTGTTTTTT. It encodes CASSGHNEKLFF.

The chain recombines TRBV2 with TRBJ2-1; D tentatively fits TRBD1 or TRBD2 (5 bases each). CDR3 length: 11 residues. Trimming removed 10 bases from V and 15 bases from J, with 19 bases in between. In germline, CDR1 is SNHLY, CDR2 FYNNEI. CDR3 bases: TGTGCCACCGAGACCCCGGGACGTCTGTTCTTC. Its protein is CATETPGRLFF.

This clonotype was seen repeatedly, ten times or more. The genes are TRBV15 and TRBJ2-1, with a weak D call TRBD2 (5 bases). The CDR3 spans 15 residues. CDR1 is LNHNV and CDR2 is YYDKDF in the germline V gene (reference sequence). The V gene lost 0 bases and the J gene lost 4 bases, with 10 bases spanning the gap. The CDR3 protein is CATSRDLSGYNEQFF. The DNA of the CDR3 is TGTGCCACCAGCAGAGATTTGAGCGGTTACAATGAGCAGTTCTTC.